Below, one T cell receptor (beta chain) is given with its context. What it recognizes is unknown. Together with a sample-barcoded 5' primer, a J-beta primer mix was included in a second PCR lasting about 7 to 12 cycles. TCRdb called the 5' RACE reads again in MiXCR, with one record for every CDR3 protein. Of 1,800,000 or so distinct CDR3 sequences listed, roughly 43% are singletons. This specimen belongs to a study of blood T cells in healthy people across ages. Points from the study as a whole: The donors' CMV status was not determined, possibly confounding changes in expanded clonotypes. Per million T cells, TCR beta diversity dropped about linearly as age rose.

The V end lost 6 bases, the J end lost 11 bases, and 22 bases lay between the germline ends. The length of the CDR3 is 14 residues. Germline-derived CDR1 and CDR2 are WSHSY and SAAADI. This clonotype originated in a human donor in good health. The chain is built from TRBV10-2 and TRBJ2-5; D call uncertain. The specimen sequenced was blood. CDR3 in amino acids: CASSYNPFTDTQYF. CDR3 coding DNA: TGCGCCAGCAGCTATAATCCTTTCACAGATACGCAGTACTTC.